This T cell receptor beta chain came from a study of beta chain features in type 1 diabetes. Whole-study context: Age, gender and cell yields were similar between patients and healthy donors. The study, taken as a whole, reports: A moderate, significant TCRB CDR3 shortening appeared in type 1 diabetes across four CD4+ subsets. In comparison with healthy donors, patients had naive, central memory and Treg TCRB repertoires that appeared more similar.

This clone was counted between two and nine times. Its antigen is not identified. By way of CD45RO/CCR7/CD25/CD127/CD95/CD27, the CD4+ regulatory, stem cell-like memory, central memory and naive cells were sorted. Isolated RNA was reverse transcribed in full, so expressed TCRB transcripts were sequenced. Stem cell-like memory T cell samples averaged roughly 1 million reads. The method was immunoSEQ multiplex PCR; TCRdb's version includes in-frame clones alone and lacks a portion of them. This table has about 47,000 clones, roughly 47% appearing once. The sample was stem cell memory CD4+ T cells from blood. The receptor was isolated from a man in his thirties or forties with type 1 diabetes.

This chain's CDR3 is CASSESRFNQPQHF. The DNA of the CDR3 is TGTGCCAGCTCGGAGTCAAGATTCAATCAGCCCCAGCATTTT. The chain has TRBV18 and TRBJ1-5, with no clear D. Germline V gene sequence: CDR1 KGHSH, CDR2 LQKENI. The CDR3 totals 14 residues. Trimming removed 6 bases from V and 3 bases from J, with 12 bases in between.